This TCR beta chain appears in the sequencing data of a study of T-cell memory formation after mild COVID-19. The CDR3 covers 17 residues. Germline assignment: CDR1 LNHNV and CDR2 YYDKDF (reference sequence). The J segment lost 1 base and the V segment lost 0 bases, leaving 9 bases of the junction unmatched. From the 5' RACE reads, TCRdb called clonotypes with MiXCR, one entry per CDR3 protein. The top ten hold approximately 3.5% of the sample, which has approximately 260,000 distinct CDR3 sequences, less than 20% seen once. This receptor was obtained from a man aged 18-30 years who had mild COVID-19 (a few samples of this study predate the infection). Cell type and time point are not known. Sequencing was performed on PBMCs or a T cell subset sorted from them (not recorded which). The chain is built from TRBV15 and TRBJ2-7; 7 nucleotides agree with TRBD1. CDR3 sequence reads: CATSRDLTGAGSYEQYF. CDR3 nucleotides: TGTGCCACCAGCAGAGATCTTACAGGGGCAGGTTCCTACGAGCAGTACTTC.